These T cell receptor beta chains were read from a single sample in a study of blood T cell repertoires in COVID-19. Here immunoSEQ multiplex PCR was the method, and the copy in TCRdb shows in-frame clones only, minus some. The data hold 45,000 to 55,000 clones, with roughly 90% observed a single time. The sample consisted of peripheral blood. Receptors originate from a man of 80 years or more with acute or convalescent COVID-19. Both conserved end residues are part of each CDR3.

v_call: TRBV27; j_call: TRBJ2-7; cdr3_aa: CASSLWTSGGHTKQYF
v_call: TRBV7-2; j_call: TRBJ1-4; cdr3_aa: CASSQVAGNEKLFF
v_call: TRBV11-2; j_call: TRBJ1-2; cdr3_aa: CASSHTDRADGYTF
v_call: TRBV3-1/TRBV3-2; j_call: TRBJ1-5; cdr3_aa: CASSQSRNQPQHF
v_call: TRBV19; j_call: TRBJ2-1; cdr3_aa: CASSPRDSGGYNEQFF
v_call: TRBV5-1; j_call: TRBJ1-3; cdr3_aa: CASSIGQGLYSGNTIYF
v_call: TRBV23-1; j_call: TRBJ2-7; cdr3_aa: CASSRDRGYEQYF
v_call: TRBV5-6; j_call: TRBJ2-5; cdr3_aa: CASSLLAGGFQETQYF
v_call: TRBV5-1; j_call: TRBJ2-1; cdr3_aa: CASSVSGGEYNEQFF
v_call: TRBV5-1; j_call: TRBJ2-2; cdr3_aa: CASSLAYGGTGELFF
v_call: TRBV30; j_call: TRBJ1-4; cdr3_aa: CAWRPGEINEKLFF
v_call: TRBV7-6; j_call: TRBJ1-6; cdr3_aa: CASSPPGGNSPLHF
v_call: TRBV19; j_call: TRBJ1-2; cdr3_aa: CASSFTGGTSYGYTF
v_call: TRBV4-1; j_call: TRBJ2-7; cdr3_aa: CASSQSPPGQPTRQYF
v_call: TRBV6-5; j_call: TRBJ2-2; cdr3_aa: CASSYGGTGGPGELFF
v_call: TRBV3-1/TRBV3-2; j_call: TRBJ1-4; cdr3_aa: CASSPPEGEKLFF
v_call: TRBV2; j_call: TRBJ1-1; cdr3_aa: CASRGQANTEAFF
v_call: TRBV24-1; j_call: TRBJ1-2; cdr3_aa: CATSARGQGNYGYTF
v_call: TRBV5-1; j_call: TRBJ2-2; cdr3_aa: CASSLPRGGPSGELFF
v_call: TRBV6-2/TRBV6-3; j_call: TRBJ1-1; cdr3_aa: CASSRRGGDTEAFF
v_call: TRBV5-6; j_call: TRBJ2-1; cdr3_aa: CASSSRTGSNEQFF